A single sample gave rise to the 7 T cell receptor beta chains below, sequenced in a study of regulatory T cells in long-lasting Graves disease. Library construction for TCR beta used iRepertoire HTBI primers and Arm-PCR of CDR3 regions. In TCRdb, the multiplex PCR reads were re-called with MiXCR into one record per CDR3 protein. Altogether roughly 350,000 distinct CDR3 sequences are present, roughly 17% being singletons, with the ten largest covering about 27%. Time point: newly diagnosed GD, antithyroid drugs for less than 3 months. The TCR library was made from RNA that had been extracted from PBMCs in TRIzol. The same data also contributed to another study, on T cells in Graves' hyperthyroidism and ophthalmopathy.

The sample in question was peripheral blood mononuclear cells (PBMCs), obtained at new diagnosis, from a patient treated with antithyroid drugs. The receptors were sampled from a man aged 35-49 years with Graves disease.

This clonotype was seen ten or more times. The V and J genes are TRBV20-1 and TRBJ2-3; TRBD1 aligns across 8 bases. This CDR3 has 13 amino acids. Germline CDR1 and CDR2: DFQATT and SNEGSKA (reference sequence). Trimming cost V 3 bases and J 3 bases; bases outside gene matches: 2. The CDR3 loop reads CSASRTGTDTQYF. The CDR3 DNA follows: TGCAGTGCTAGCCGGACAGGGACAGATACGCAGTATTTT.

This clonotype was recorded many times. This chain uses TRBV12-3 or TRBV12-4 with TRBJ2-2; 7 nucleotides agree with TRBD2. J gave up 2 bases and V 6 bases, and 3 bases lay outside the gene matches. This CDR3 spans 14 amino acids. The chain's CDR3 is CASSRDYNTGELFF. The CDR3 DNA is TGTGCCAGCAGCCGGGACTACAACACCGGGGAGCTGTTTTTT.

In its sample, this clonotype was seen a few times. This chain links TRBV28 with TRBJ1-4; D is possibly TRBD1 (5 bases). CDR3 length: 13 amino acids. The germline V gene encodes CDR1 MDHEN and CDR2 SYDVKM. V lost 4 bases and J 8 bases, leaving 11 bases between the germline ends. CDR3 in DNA: TGTGCCAGCAGTTGGGGGGGGGGAGAAAAACTGTTTTTT. Its protein is CASSWGGGEKLFF.

Ten or more counts support this clonotype. V usage is TRBV20-1 and J usage is TRBJ2-1; D perhaps matches TRBD2 (5 bases). The CDR3 loop spans 13 amino acids. CDR1 is DFQATT and CDR2 is SNEGSKA in the germline V gene (reference sequence). The germline V and J ends were trimmed by 8 bases and 4 bases, with 15 bases remaining between them. The DNA for the CDR3 is TGCAGTCGGGCGATTGCGGGTTACAATGAGCAGTTCTTC. Translating it yields CSRAIAGYNEQFF.

This clonotype was seen repeatedly, ten times or more. The chain employs TRBV18 and TRBJ1-2, with D tentatively TRBD1 (6 bases). CDR1 is KGHSH, CDR2 LQKENI, per germline. CDR3 length: 15 residues. Trimming removed 2 bases from V and 5 bases from J, with 15 bases in between. This chain's CDR3 is CASSPAGGGRYGYTF. Written as DNA, the CDR3 is TGTGCCAGCTCACCAGCGGGGGGCGGCCGATATGGCTACACCTTC.

This clonotype was recorded at least ten times. The V call is TRBV24-1, the J call TRBJ2-5; tentatively, D is TRBD1 (6 bases). In germline, CDR1 is KGHDR, CDR2 SFDVKD. This CDR3 region has 17 residues. V dropped 0 bases and J dropped 1 base, with 14 bases sitting between them. CDR3 sequence reads: CATSDLPRGPTQETQYF. Here the CDR3 DNA reads TGTGCCACCAGTGATTTGCCCAGGGGACCGACCCAAGAGACCCAGTACTTC.

This clonotype was observed many times. This chain joins TRBV10-3 and TRBJ2-1, with 7 positions matching TRBD1. The CDR3 covers 15 residues. Germline loops: CDR1 ENHRY, CDR2 SYGVKD. Trimming removed 3 bases from V and 6 bases from J; junction bases left unmatched: 8. DNA for the CDR3: TGTGCCATCAGTGACATCAAGACAGGGATCAATGAGCAGTTCTTC. Translated: CAISDIKTGINEQFF.